This T cell receptor beta chain was identified in a study of Ad26.COV2.S vaccination and SARS-CoV-2 variants. With regard to this clone: Antigen unknown.

The table came from immunoSEQ multiplex PCR; TCRdb's copy has only in-frame clones and leaves some out. The table lists hundreds of thousands of clones, about 88% of them singletons. Treatment meaning: roughly 18 received Ad26.COV2.S at low or high dose, single or two shots; roughly 5 received placebo; per-sample allocation not given. At day 63 after the first vaccine or placebo injection, samples were drawn. The donor's status was that of an adult aged 18-55 years in Boston. Findings of the study overall: TCR breadth and depth estimates may have understated total T cell responses.

Germline CDR1 and CDR2: MDHEN and SYDVKM. This CDR3 has 15 residues. The V end was cut by 2 bases, the J end by 2 bases, with 12 bases between. Sequenced here: peripheral blood, sampled in a trial of Ad26.COV2.S vaccine versus placebo. This receptor was identified in a person aged 18-65 years who received the Ad26.COV2.S COVID-19 vaccine or a placebo. This chain links TRBV28 with TRBJ1-2; no definite D call. This CDR3 is CASSLGVNRNYGYTF. DNA of the CDR3: TGTGCCAGCAGTTTAGGCGTTAACCGGAACTATGGCTACACCTTC.